This T cell receptor (beta chain) was profiled in a study of T cell repertoires in aging, cancer and after chemotherapy. The template was genomic DNA from peripheral blood, not RNA. Germline V gene sequence: CDR1 GTSNPN, CDR2 SVGIG (reference sequence). V was trimmed by 2 bases and J by 3 bases, leaving 11 bases between them. The CDR3 loop spans 13 amino acids. A mixed TRB-A/B primer pool amplified rearranged TRB by multiplex touch-down PCR. TCRdb analysed the multiplex PCR reads with MiXCR anew, one entry per CDR3 protein. The sample has about 5,800 distinct CDR3 sequences; less than 25% are singletons. By share, this clonotype counts as medium-sized.

Sequenced: blood. The TCR sequence derives from a human donor with a blood cancer. The chain couples TRBV30 to TRBJ2-7, with D uncertain. This CDR3 is CAWSLGDGYEQYF. As DNA, the CDR3 is TGTGCCTGGAGTCTTGGTGACGGCTACGAGCAGTACTTC.